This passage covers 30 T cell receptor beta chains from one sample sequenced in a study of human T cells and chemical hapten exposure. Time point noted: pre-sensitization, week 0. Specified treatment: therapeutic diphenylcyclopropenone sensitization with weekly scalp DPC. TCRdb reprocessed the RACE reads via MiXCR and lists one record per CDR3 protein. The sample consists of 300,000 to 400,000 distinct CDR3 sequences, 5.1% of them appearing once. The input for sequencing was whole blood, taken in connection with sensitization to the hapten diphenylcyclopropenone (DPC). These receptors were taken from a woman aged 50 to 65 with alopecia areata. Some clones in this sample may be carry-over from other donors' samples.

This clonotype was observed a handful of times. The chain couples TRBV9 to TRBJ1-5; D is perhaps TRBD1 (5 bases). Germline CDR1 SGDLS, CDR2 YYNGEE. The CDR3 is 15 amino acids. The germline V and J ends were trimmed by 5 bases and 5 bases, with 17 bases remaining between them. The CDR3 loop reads CASRAGTHIDQPQHF. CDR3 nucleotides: TGTGCCAGCAGGGCCGGGACCCATATCGATCAGCCCCAGCATTTT. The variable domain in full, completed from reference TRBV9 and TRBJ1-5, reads DSGVTQTPKHLITATGQRVTLRCSPRSGDLSVYWYQQSLDQGLQFLIQYYNGEERAKGNILERFSAQQFPDLHSELNLSSLELGDSALYFCASRAGTHIDQPQHFGDGTRLSIL.

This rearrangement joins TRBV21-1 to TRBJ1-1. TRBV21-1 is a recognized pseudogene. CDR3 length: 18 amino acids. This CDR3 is CASSKRHRALDMNTEAFF. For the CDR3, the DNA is TGTGCCAGCAGCAAACGACACAGGGCCCTAGATATGAACACTGAAGCTTTCTTT.

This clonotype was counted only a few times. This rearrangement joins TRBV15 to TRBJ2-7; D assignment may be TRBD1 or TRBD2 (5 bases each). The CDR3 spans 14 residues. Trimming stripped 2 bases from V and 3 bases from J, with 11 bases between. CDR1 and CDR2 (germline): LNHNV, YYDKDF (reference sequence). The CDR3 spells CATSRPGARYEQYF. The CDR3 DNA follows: TGTGCCACCAGCAGACCCGGGGCCCGCTACGAGCAGTACTTC.

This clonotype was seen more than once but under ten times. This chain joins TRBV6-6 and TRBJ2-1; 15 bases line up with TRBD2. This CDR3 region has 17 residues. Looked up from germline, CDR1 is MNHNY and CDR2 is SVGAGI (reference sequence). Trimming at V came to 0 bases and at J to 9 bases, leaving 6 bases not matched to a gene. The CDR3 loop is CASSYSRTSGGAGEQFF. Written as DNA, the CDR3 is TGTGCCAGCAGTTACTCAAGGACTAGCGGGGGGGCCGGTGAGCAGTTCTTC.

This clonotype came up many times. CDR3 nucleotide sequence: TGCGCCAGCAGCTTGGAACGGCTGACCACCGGGGAGCTGTTTTTT. Translated: CASSLERLTTGELFF. The chain combines TRBV5-1 with TRBJ2-2; D call uncertain. Germline V gene sequence: CDR1 SGHRS, CDR2 YFSETQ. Trimming cost V 0 bases and J 4 bases, with 10 bases left between them. The CDR3 runs 15 residues.

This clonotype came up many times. CDR3 sequence: CASSYGTSGTDTQYF. The CDR3 region has the DNA TGTGCCAGCAGCTACGGGACTAGCGGTACAGATACGCAGTATTTT. This sequence joins TRBV7-2 and TRBJ2-3; the match to TRBD2 covers 11 bases. The CDR3 consists of 15 residues. V shed 4 bases, J shed 3 bases, and the junction held 3 bases outside the gene matches. Per germline, CDR1 SGHTA and CDR2 FQGNSA.

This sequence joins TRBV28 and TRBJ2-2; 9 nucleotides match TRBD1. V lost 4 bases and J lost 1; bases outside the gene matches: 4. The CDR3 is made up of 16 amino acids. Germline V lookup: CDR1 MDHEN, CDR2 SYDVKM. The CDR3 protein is CASSSWTGVNTGELFF. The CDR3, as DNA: TGTGCCAGCAGTTCATGGACAGGGGTGAACACCGGGGAGCTGTTTTTT.

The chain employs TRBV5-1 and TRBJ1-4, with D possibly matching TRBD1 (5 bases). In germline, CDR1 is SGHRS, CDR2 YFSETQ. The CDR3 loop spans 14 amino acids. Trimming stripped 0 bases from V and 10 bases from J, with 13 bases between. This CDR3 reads CASSLEQVRGKLFF. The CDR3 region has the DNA TGCGCCAGCAGCTTGGAACAGGTTAGGGGAAAACTGTTTTTT. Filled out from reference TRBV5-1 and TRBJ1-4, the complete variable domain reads KAGVTQTPRYLIKTRGQQVTLSCSPISGHRSVSWYQQTPGQGLQFLFEYFSETQRNKGNFPGRFSGRQFSNSRSEMNVSTLELGDSALYLCASSLEQVRGKLFFGSGTQLSVL.

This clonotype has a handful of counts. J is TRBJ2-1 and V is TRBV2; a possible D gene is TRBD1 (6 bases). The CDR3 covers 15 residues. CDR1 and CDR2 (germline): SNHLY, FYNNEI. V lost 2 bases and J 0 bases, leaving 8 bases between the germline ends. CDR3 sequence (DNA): TGTGCCAGCAGTGAAAACAGGGTCTCCTACAATGAGCAGTTCTTC. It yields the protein CASSENRVSYNEQFF.

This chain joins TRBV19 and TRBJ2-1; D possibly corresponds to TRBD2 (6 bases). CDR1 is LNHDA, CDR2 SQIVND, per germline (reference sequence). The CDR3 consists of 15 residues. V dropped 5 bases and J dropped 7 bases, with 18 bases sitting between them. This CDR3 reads CASSVGLSPGNEQFF. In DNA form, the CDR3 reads TGTGCCAGTAGTGTGGGACTCTCCCCGGGGAATGAGCAGTTCTTC.

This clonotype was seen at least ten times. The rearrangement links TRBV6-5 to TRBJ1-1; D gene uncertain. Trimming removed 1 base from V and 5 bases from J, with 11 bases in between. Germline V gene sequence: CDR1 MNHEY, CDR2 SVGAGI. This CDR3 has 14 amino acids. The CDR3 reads CASSYLPGRTEAFF. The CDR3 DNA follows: TGTGCCAGCAGTTACTTGCCGGGTCGGACTGAAGCTTTCTTT.

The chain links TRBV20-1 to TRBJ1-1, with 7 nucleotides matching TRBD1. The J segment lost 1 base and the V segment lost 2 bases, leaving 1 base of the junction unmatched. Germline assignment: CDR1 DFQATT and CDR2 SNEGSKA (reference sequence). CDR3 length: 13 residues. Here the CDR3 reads CSARRDRNTEAFF. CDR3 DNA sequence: TGCAGTGCTAGACGGGACAGGAACACTGAAGCTTTCTTT.

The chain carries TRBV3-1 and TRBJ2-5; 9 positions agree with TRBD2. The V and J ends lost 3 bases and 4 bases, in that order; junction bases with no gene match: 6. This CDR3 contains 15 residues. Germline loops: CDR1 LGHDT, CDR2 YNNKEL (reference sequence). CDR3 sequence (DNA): TGTGCCAGCAGCCAGATTGCGGGGGGGCGAGAGACCCAGTACTTC. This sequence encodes CASSQIAGGRETQYF.

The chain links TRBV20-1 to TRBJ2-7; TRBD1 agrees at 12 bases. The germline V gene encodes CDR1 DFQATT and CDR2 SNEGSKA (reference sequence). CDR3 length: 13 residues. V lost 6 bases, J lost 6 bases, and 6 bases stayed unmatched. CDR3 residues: CSAHRDRGREQYF. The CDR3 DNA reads TGCAGTGCCCACCGGGACAGGGGGCGCGAGCAGTACTTC.

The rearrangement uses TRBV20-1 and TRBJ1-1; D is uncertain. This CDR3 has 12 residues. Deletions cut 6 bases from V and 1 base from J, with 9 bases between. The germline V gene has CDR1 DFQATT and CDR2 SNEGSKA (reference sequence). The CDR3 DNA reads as TGCAGTGCGTCTAGGGAGAACACTGAAGCTTTCTTT. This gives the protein CSASRENTEAFF.

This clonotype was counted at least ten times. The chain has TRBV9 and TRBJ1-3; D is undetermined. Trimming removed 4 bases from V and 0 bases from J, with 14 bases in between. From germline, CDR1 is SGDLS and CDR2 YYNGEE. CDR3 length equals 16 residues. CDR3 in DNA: TGTGCCAGCAGCCTCCCCATTGACACCTCTGGAAACACCATATATTTT. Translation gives CASSLPIDTSGNTIYF. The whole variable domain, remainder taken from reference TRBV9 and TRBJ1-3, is DSGVTQTPKHLITATGQRVTLRCSPRSGDLSVYWYQQSLDQGLQFLIQYYNGEERAKGNILERFSAQQFPDLHSELNLSSLELGDSALYFCASSLPIDTSGNTIYFGEGSWLTVV.

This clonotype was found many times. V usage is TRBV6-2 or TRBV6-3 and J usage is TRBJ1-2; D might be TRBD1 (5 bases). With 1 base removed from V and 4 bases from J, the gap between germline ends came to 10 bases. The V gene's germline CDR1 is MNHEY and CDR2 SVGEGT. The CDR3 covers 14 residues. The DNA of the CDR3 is TGTGCCAGCAGTTACTGGCAGGGCAGCTATGGCTACACCTTC. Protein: CASSYWQGSYGYTF.

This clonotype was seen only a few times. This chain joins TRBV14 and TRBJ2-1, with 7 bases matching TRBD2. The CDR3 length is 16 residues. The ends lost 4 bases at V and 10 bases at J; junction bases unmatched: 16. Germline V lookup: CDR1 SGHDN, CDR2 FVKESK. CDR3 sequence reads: CASSPPGGSRAGEQFF. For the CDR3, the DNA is TGTGCCAGCAGCCCGCCGGGAGGAAGTAGAGCGGGGGAGCAGTTCTTC.

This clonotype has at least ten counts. CDR3 amino acids: CAWSPHRGLDTQYF. For the CDR3, the DNA is TGTGCCTGGAGTCCACACCGCGGGTTAGATACGCAGTATTTT. This chain joins TRBV30 and TRBJ2-3, with a weak D call TRBD2 (5 bases). CDR3 length equals 14 residues. Trimming took off 2 bases at V and 5 bases at J, with 14 bases between the two ends. The germline V gene has CDR1 GTSNPN and CDR2 SVGIG (reference sequence). The full variable domain, completed using reference TRBV30 and TRBJ2-3, is SQTIHQWPATLVQPVGSPLSLECTVEGTSNPNLYWYRQAAGRGLQLLFYSVGIGQISSEVPQNLSASRPQDRQFILSSKKLLLSDSGFYLCAWSPHRGLDTQYFGPGTRLTVL.

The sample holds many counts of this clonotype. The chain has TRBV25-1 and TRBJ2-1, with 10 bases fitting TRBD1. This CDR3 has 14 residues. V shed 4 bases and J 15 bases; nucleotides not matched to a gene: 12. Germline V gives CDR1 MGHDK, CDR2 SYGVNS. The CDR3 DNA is TGTGCCAGCAGTGCCGACAGGGGGCTCCCCCCCCCGTTCTTC. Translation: CASSADRGLPPPFF.

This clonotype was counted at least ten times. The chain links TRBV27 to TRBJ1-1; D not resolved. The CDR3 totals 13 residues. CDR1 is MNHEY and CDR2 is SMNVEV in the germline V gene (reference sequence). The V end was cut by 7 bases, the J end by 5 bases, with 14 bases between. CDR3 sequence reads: CASTHNPGTEAFF. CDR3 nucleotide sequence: TGTGCCAGCACTCACAACCCGGGGACTGAAGCTTTCTTT.

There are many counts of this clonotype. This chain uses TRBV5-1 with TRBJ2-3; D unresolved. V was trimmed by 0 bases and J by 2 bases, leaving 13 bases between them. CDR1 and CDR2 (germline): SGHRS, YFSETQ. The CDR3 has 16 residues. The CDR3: CASSLDRAPHTDTQYF. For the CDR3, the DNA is TGCGCCAGCAGCTTGGATAGGGCGCCTCACACAGATACGCAGTATTTT.

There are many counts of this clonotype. The CDR3, as DNA: TGTGCCAGCAGCCTAATCCGCGGACAGGGGCGTAACTATGGCTACACCTTC. Translation gives CASSLIRGQGRNYGYTF. The V and J genes are TRBV28 and TRBJ1-2, with 9 bases matching TRBD1. The CDR3 has 17 amino acids. Germline lookup yields CDR1 MDHEN and CDR2 SYDVKM. J gave up 1 base and V 6 bases, and 12 bases lay outside the gene matches.

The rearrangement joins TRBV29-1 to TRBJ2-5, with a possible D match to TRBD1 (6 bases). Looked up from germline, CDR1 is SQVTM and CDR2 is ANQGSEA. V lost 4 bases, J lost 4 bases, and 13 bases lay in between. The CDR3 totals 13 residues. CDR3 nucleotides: TGCAGCGTTGGGGACAAGTTGGGAGAGACCCAGTACTTC. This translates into CSVGDKLGETQYF.

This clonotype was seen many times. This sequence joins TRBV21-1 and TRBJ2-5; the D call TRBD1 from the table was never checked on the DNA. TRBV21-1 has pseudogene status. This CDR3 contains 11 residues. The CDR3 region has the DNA TGTGCCAGCAGCAAAGTTTCCGCCCCCGACTTC. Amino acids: CASSKVSAPDF.

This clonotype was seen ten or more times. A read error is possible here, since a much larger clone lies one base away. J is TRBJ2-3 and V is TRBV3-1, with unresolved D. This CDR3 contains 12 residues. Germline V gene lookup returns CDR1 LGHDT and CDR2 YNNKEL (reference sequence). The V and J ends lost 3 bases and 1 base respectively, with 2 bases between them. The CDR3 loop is CASSQRTDTQYF. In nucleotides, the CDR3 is TGTGCCAGCAGCCAGCGCACAGATACGCAGTATTTT.

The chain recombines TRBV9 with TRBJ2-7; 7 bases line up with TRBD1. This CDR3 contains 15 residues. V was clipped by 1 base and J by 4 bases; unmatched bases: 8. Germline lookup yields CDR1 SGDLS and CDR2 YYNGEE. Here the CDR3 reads CASSVYGTDRYEQYF. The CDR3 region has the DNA TGTGCCAGCAGCGTATACGGGACAGATAGGTACGAGCAGTACTTC.

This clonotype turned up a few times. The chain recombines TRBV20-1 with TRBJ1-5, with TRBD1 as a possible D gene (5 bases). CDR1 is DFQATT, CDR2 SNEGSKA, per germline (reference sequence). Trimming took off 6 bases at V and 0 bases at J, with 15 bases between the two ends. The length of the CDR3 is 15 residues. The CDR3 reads CSAPRAGGSNQPQHF. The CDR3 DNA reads TGCAGTGCCCCCCGGGCCGGGGGTAGCAATCAGCCCCAGCATTTT.

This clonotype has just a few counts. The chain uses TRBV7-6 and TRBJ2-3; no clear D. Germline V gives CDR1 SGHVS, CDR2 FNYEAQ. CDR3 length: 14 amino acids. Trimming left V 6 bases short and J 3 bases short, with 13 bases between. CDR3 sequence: CASREDFGTDTQYF. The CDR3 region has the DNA TGTGCCAGCAGGGAAGATTTCGGGACAGATACGCAGTATTTT.

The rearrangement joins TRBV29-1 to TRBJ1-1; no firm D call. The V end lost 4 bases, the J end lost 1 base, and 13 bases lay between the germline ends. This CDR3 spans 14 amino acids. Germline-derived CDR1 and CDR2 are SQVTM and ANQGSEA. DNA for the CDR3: TGCAGCGTTGCCCTGGGCAGCCAGAACACTGAAGCTTTCTTT. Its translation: CSVALGSQNTEAFF.